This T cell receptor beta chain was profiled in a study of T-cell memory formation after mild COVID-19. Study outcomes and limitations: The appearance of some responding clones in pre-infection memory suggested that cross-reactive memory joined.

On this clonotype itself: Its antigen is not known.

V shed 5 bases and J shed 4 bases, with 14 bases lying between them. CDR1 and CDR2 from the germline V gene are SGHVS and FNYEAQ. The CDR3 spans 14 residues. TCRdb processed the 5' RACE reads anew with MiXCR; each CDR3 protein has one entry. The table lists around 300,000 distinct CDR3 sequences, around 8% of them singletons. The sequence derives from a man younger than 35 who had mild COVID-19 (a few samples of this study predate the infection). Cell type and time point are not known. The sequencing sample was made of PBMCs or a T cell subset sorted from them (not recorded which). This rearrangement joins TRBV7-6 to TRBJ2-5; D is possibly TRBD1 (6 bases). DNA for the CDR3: TGTGCCAGCAGCCCTAAGGCCAGGGGAGAGACCCAGTACTTC. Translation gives CASSPKARGETQYF. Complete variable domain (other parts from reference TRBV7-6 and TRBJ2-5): GAGVSQSPRYKVTKRGQDVALRCDPISGHVSLYWYRQALGQGPEFLTYFNYEAQQDKSGLPNDRFSAERPEGSISTLTIQRTEQRDSAMYRCASSPKARGETQYFGPGTRLLVL.